This TCR beta chain comes out of a study of cytomegalovirus exposure and HLA in healthy donors. Regarding the study as a whole: HLA restriction was apparent for most CMV-associated TCR beta chains in a later analysis.

A remark on this clone: Its antigen is unknown.

PCR primers comprised 60 Vbeta and 13 Jbeta primers. The assay was immunoSEQ multiplex PCR, and TCRdb's table has in-frame clones only and misses some. Among 150,000 to 200,000 clones, about 79% were seen once, and the ten largest hold approximately 2.1%. The V gene's germline CDR1 is MGHDK and CDR2 SYGVNS. V gave up 4 bases and J gave up 3 bases; unmatched junction bases: 12. The CDR3 covers 17 residues. The specimen was PBMCs. The source of this sequence is a woman between 50 and 59 years old in good health and CMV-seronegative. The chain uses TRBV25-1 and TRBJ1-1, with 9 bases identical to TRBD1. This chain's CDR3 is CASSVGDRGSWYTEAFF. CDR3 nucleotides: TGTGCCAGCAGTGTGGGCGACAGGGGGAGCTGGTACACTGAAGCTTTCTTT.